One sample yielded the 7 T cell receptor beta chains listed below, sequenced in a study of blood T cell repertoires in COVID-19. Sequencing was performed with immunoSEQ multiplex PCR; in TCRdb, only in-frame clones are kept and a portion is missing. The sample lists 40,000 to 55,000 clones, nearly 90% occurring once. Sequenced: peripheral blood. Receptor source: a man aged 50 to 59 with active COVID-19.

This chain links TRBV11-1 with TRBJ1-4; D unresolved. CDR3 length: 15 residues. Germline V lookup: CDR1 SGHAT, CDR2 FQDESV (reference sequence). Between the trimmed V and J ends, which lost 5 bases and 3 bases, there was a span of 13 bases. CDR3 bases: TGTGCCAGCAGCCCGCGCGCCGCGGCTAATGAAAAACTGTTTTTT. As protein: CASSPRAAANEKLFF.

The DNA for the CDR3 is TGCAGCGTTGGTGGGGACAGGGCCTTTTACAATGAGCAGTTCTTC. Its translation: CSVGGDRAFYNEQFF. This sequence joins TRBV29-1 and TRBJ2-1, with TRBD1 identical over 9 bases. Trimming took 4 bases from V and 4 from J; bases not matched to a gene: 8. The germline gives CDR1 SQVTM, CDR2 ANQGSEA. The CDR3 extends over 15 amino acids.

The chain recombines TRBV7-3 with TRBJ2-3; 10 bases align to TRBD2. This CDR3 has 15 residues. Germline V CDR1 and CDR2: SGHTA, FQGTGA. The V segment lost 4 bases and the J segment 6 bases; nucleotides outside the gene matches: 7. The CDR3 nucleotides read TGTGCCAGCAGCTCGGCTAGCGGGGGTCGGGATACGCAGTATTTT. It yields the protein CASSSASGGRDTQYF.

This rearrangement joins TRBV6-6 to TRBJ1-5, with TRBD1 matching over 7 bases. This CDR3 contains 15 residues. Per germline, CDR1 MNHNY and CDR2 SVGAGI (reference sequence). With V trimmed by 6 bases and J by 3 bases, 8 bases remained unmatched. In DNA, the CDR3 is TGTGCCAGCAGGCCATCGGACAGGTTCAATCAGCCCCAGCATTTT. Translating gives CASRPSDRFNQPQHF.

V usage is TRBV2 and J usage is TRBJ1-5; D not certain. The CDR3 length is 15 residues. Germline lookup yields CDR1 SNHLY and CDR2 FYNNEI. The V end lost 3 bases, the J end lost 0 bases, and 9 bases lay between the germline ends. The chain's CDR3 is CASSERTYSNQPQHF. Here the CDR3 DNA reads TGTGCCAGCAGTGAGAGAACCTATAGCAATCAGCCCCAGCATTTT.

The CDR3 DNA follows: TGTGCCAGCAGTTGGGGTCTTAGCGGGAAGCAGTTCTTC. Translating it yields CASSWGLSGKQFF. This sequence joins TRBV6-5 and TRBJ2-1, with 8 bases that match TRBD2. CDR1 is MNHEY and CDR2 is SVGAGI in the germline V gene. V trimming: 4 bases; J trimming: 11 bases; junction bases outside the gene matches: 7. CDR3 length: 13 residues.

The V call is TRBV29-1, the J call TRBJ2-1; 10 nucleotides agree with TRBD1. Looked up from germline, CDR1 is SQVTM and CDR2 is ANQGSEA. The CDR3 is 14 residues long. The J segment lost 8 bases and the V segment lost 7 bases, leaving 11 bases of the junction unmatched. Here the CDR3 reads CSGGQGLGVDEQFF. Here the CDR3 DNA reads TGCAGCGGGGGACAGGGGCTTGGAGTTGATGAGCAGTTCTTC.